These 32 T cell receptor beta chains were all obtained from the same sample, sequenced in a study of vaccination effects on CD4 cells after COVID-19. The protocol was immunoSEQ multiplex PCR, while the TCRdb copy is restricted to in-frame clones and leaves out a portion. This sample has 14,000 or so clones, with roughly four fifths found just once. These TCRs are of unknown antigen specificity. Pools of viral peptides were used by the ViraFEST assay to expand antigen-specific CD4+ T cells ahead of sequencing. Once cultured for 10 days, the cells underwent separation to obtain CD4+ T cells. PCR showed that the person got SARS-CoV-2 infection at some point between March and December 2020. Participants were given two doses of BNT162b2 or mRNA-1273 vaccine. This specimen consisted of CD4+ T cells from PBMCs cultured with HCoV-NL63 spike peptides, obtained after COVID-19 vaccination. Receptors were obtained from a human donor who had a prior SARS-CoV-2 infection.

The rearrangement joins TRBV16 to TRBJ2-7, with 11 bases fitting TRBD1. This CDR3 is built from 16 residues. V was pared by 0 bases and J by 1 base, with 2 bases of the junction left unmatched. Germline V CDR1 and CDR2: KGHSY, FQNENV. CDR3 sequence reads: CASSQSRDRGSYEQYF. In DNA, the CDR3 is TGTGCCAGCAGCCAATCGAGGGACAGGGGGTCCTACGAGCAGTACTTC.

The CDR3 DNA is TGTGCCAGCAGTTACGGGACTAGCGGGAGTTACAATGAGCAGTTCTTC. It is translated as CASSYGTSGSYNEQFF. The chain carries TRBV6-6 and TRBJ2-1; 14 bases are shared with TRBD2. The CDR3 contains 16 residues. Germline CDR1 reads MNHNY; CDR2 reads SVGAGI (reference sequence). V was pared by 2 bases and J by 4 bases, with 1 base of the junction left unmatched.

The CDR3 is CASSITLGGETQYF. The DNA of the CDR3 is TGTGCCAGTAGTATAACCCTTGGGGGCGAGACCCAGTACTTC. The rearrangement links TRBV19 to TRBJ2-5; D is perhaps TRBD1 (6 bases). Per the germline V gene, CDR1 is LNHDA and CDR2 is SQIVND (reference sequence). The V gene lost 2 bases and the J gene lost 5 bases, with 12 bases spanning the gap. The CDR3 is 14 residues long.

J is TRBJ2-3 and V is TRBV18; D unresolved. V lost 1 base and J 4 bases, leaving 3 bases between the germline ends. This CDR3 spans 12 amino acids. Per the germline V gene, CDR1 is KGHSH and CDR2 is LQKENI. CDR3 loop: CASSPLADTQYF. DNA of the CDR3: TGTGCCAGCTCACCACTTGCAGATACGCAGTATTTT.

The chain recombines TRBV21-1 with TRBJ2-1; the table gives TRBD1 as D, unverified against the DNA. TRBV21-1 is recorded as a pseudogene. The CDR3 runs 19 residues. Here the CDR3 reads CASSGQHRGHKTRADEQFF. The CDR3 DNA reads as TGTGCCAGCAGCGGCCAACACAGGGGCCACAAAACTCGGGCGGATGAGCAGTTCTTC.

The rearrangement uses TRBV18 and TRBJ2-3; no clear D gene. CDR3 length: 14 amino acids. The germline V gene has CDR1 KGHSH and CDR2 LQKENI. V was shortened by 3 bases and J by 4 bases, with 11 bases between the two germline ends. In nucleotides, the CDR3 is TGTGCCAGCTCACCCCTCGATGAGGCAGATACGCAGTATTTT. This sequence encodes CASSPLDEADTQYF.

J is TRBJ2-7 and V is TRBV7-6; D not resolved. The CDR3 is 14 amino acids. With 5 bases removed from V and 5 bases from J, the gap between germline ends came to 16 bases. From germline, CDR1 is SGHVS and CDR2 FNYEAQ. The CDR3 DNA reads as TGTGCCAGCAGCGACACAAACTCTTTCCACGAGCAGTACTTC. It codes for CASSDTNSFHEQYF.

V usage is TRBV5-3 and J usage is TRBJ1-6; a possible D gene is TRBD1 (6 bases). TRBV5-3 counts as an open reading frame of uncertain function. This CDR3 has 17 residues. Trimming removed 1 base at V and 3 bases at J, with 14 bases between. The CDR3 region is CARSLIYRAYYNSPLHF. In DNA form, the CDR3 reads TGTGCCAGAAGCTTGATTTACAGGGCCTACTATAATTCACCCCTCCACTTT.

The V call is TRBV25-1, the J call TRBJ1-1; D remains unclear. The CDR3 runs 15 residues. Trimming removed 3 bases at V and 7 bases at J, with 18 bases between. Germline V gives CDR1 MGHDK, CDR2 SYGVNS. In DNA form, the CDR3 reads TGTGCCAGCAGTGACCTATCGGAGGGTCGGAGTGAAGCTTTCTTT. This gives the protein CASSDLSEGRSEAFF.

The chain carries TRBV15 and TRBJ2-7; perhaps D is TRBD1 or TRBD2 (7 bases each). The germline CDR1 and CDR2 sequences are LNHNV and YYDKDF (reference sequence). Trimming left V 3 bases short and J 7 bases short, with 22 bases between. The CDR3 loop spans 16 amino acids. As DNA, the CDR3 is TGTGCCACCAGCAGTGGTCTGTATGACAGGGAGGGTGAGCAGTACTTC. It codes for CATSSGLYDREGEQYF.

This sequence joins TRBV4-3 and TRBJ2-4; TRBD2 matches at 7 bases. From germline, CDR1 is LGHNA and CDR2 YSLEER. The trim removed 0 bases at V and 8 bases at J, leaving 1 base unmatched. The CDR3 loop spans 13 amino acids. CDR3 DNA sequence: TGCGCCAGCAGCCAAGATGGGGGGGACATTCAGTACTTC. Translated, it gives CASSQDGGDIQYF.

This chain's CDR3 is CASSFRWSTEAFF. The CDR3 bases are TGTGCCAGCAGCTTCCGTTGGAGCACTGAAGCTTTCTTT. The chain joins TRBV5-5 to TRBJ1-1; D gene ambiguous. CDR1 and CDR2 (germline): SGHKS, YYEKEE (reference sequence). There are 13 residues in the CDR3. The ends were cut back, 2 bases at V and 4 bases at J, with 9 bases in the middle.

This clone was seen a handful of times. The V gene is TRBV7-3, the J gene TRBJ2-3, with unresolved D. Trimming pared 2 bases from V and 3 bases from J, leaving 6 bases between. This CDR3 has 13 residues. The germline V gene encodes CDR1 SGHTA and CDR2 FQGTGA. Written as DNA, the CDR3 is TGTGCCAGCAGCTTATTGTTGACAGATACGCAGTATTTT. Translated, it gives CASSLLLTDTQYF.

The rearrangement links TRBV24-1 to TRBJ1-2; D perhaps matches TRBD1 (5 bases). The CDR3 has 12 residues. Looked up from germline, CDR1 is KGHDR and CDR2 is SFDVKD. The V and J ends lost 11 bases and 3 bases respectively, with 12 bases between them. CDR3 bases: TGTGCCAACTCTACAGGTCACTATGGCTACACCTTC. This gives the protein CANSTGHYGYTF.

V usage is TRBV4-2 and J usage is TRBJ2-2, with unresolved D. Trimming took 5 bases from V and 4 from J, leaving 14 bases between them. The CDR3 has 15 amino acids. Germline CDR1 and CDR2: LGHNA and YNFKEQ. Here the CDR3 DNA reads TGTGCCAGCAGCACCGATCACCTGGGCACCGGGGAGCTGTTTTTT. This encodes CASSTDHLGTGELFF.

The chain joins TRBV7-3 to TRBJ2-5; D ambiguous. Germline loops: CDR1 SGHTA, CDR2 FQGTGA. V was pared by 2 bases and J by 2 bases, with 9 bases between. The CDR3 is made up of 14 amino acids. The CDR3 sequence is CASSLGADQETQYF. The CDR3 nucleotides are TGTGCCAGCAGCTTAGGCGCAGATCAAGAGACCCAGTACTTC.

V is TRBV5-6 and J is TRBJ1-2; D might be TRBD1 (6 bases). This CDR3 region has 14 residues. V lost 3 bases, J lost 4 bases, and 13 bases lay in between. Germline-derived CDR1 and CDR2 are SGHDT and YYEEEE. The CDR3 coding sequence is TGTGCCAGCAGCTCGGACAGTAACGTCTATGGCTACACCTTC. Its protein is CASSSDSNVYGYTF.

The chain joins TRBV7-2 to TRBJ2-5; D might be TRBD1 or TRBD2, each matching 5 bases. V lost 1 base and J 0 bases, leaving 9 bases between the germline ends. Germline V gene sequence: CDR1 SGHTA, CDR2 FQGNSA. The CDR3 totals 15 residues. The CDR3 DNA sequence: TGTGCCAGCAGCTTAGTGTGGGGACACCAAGAGACCCAGTACTTC. The encoded protein is CASSLVWGHQETQYF.

The rearrangement links TRBV19 to TRBJ2-1; D is possibly TRBD2 (6 bases). The V gene lost 5 bases and the J gene lost 8 bases, with 16 bases spanning the gap. Looked up from germline, CDR1 is LNHDA and CDR2 is SQIVND (reference sequence). The CDR3 loop spans 14 amino acids. This CDR3 reads CASSPPLAWHEQFF. The CDR3 nucleotides are TGTGCCAGTAGTCCACCTCTAGCGTGGCATGAGCAGTTCTTC.

A few counts support this clone. The J gene is TRBJ2-1, the V gene TRBV12-5; 9 bases align to TRBD2. The ends lost 6 bases at V and 11 bases at J; junction bases unmatched: 20. The CDR3 sequence is 17 residues long. Germline V CDR1 and CDR2: LGHNT, FRNRAP. CDR3 nucleotide sequence: TGTGCTAGTGGCGCCTACTTAGCGGGAGAGGTAAAGTTCAAGCAGTTCTTC. This gives the protein CASGAYLAGEVKFKQFF.

J is TRBJ1-1 and V is TRBV5-4; no clear D. The CDR3 runs to 14 residues. Germline lookup yields CDR1 SGHNT and CDR2 YYREEE (reference sequence). V lost 3 bases and J lost 9, with 18 bases in between. CDR3 DNA: TGTGCCAGCAGCTCTACCCCGCGAGTAAAAAAAGCTTTCTTT. Encoded protein: CASSSTPRVKKAFF.

V is TRBV6-6 and J is TRBJ1-4, with 9 bases fitting TRBD1. CDR1 and CDR2 (germline): MNHNY, SVGAGI (reference sequence). The V gene end was trimmed by 4 bases and the J gene end by 4 bases; junction bases not matched to a gene: 4. This CDR3 spans 15 amino acids. CDR3 in DNA: TGTGCCAGCAGTTCCTGGGACAGGGATAATGAAAAACTGTTTTTT. It translates to CASSSWDRDNEKLFF.

The chain employs TRBV5-1 and TRBJ2-1, with 13 positions matching TRBD2. Losses at the gene ends were 4 bases for V and 2 bases for J; bases not matched to a gene: 3. CDR1 is SGHRS and CDR2 is YFSETQ in the germline V gene. CDR3 length equals 16 residues. The CDR3 DNA reads TGCGCCAGCAGCCCGGGGACTAGCGGGACCTACAATGAGCAGTTCTTC. Its translation: CASSPGTSGTYNEQFF. The variable domain in full, completed from reference TRBV5-1 and TRBJ2-1, reads KAGVTQTPRYLIKTRGQQVTLSCSPISGHRSVSWYQQTPGQGLQFLFEYFSETQRNKGNFPGRFSGRQFSNSRSEMNVSTLELGDSALYLCASSPGTSGTYNEQFFGPGTRLTVL.

The CDR3 loop is CATHGASIGELFF. The CDR3 nucleotides are TGTGCCACCCACGGTGCCTCCATCGGGGAGCTGTTTTTT. The V call is TRBV15, the J call TRBJ2-2, with D uncertain. V was shortened by 8 bases and J by 7 bases, with 14 bases between the two germline ends. The CDR3 loop spans 13 amino acids. Germline V gene lookup returns CDR1 LNHNV and CDR2 YYDKDF (reference sequence).

The chain carries TRBV7-8 and TRBJ1-1; 7 nucleotides align to TRBD1. The junction had 5 bases not matched to a gene; V was cut back by 7 bases and J by 3 bases. Germline CDR1 and CDR2: SGHVS and FQNEAQ. The CDR3 extends over 13 amino acids. As DNA, the CDR3 is TGTGCCAGCACCAGGGGACAGTACACTGAAGCTTTCTTT. This encodes CASTRGQYTEAFF. Full variable domain (missing parts from reference TRBV7-8 and TRBJ1-1): GAGVSQSPRYKVAKRGQDVALRCDPISGHVSLFWYQQALGQGPEFLTYFQNEAQLDKSGLPSDRFFAERPEGSVSTLKIQRTQQEDSAVYLCASTRGQYTEAFFGQGTRLTVV.

This clone was seen only a few times. The chain carries TRBV4-1 and TRBJ2-1; 9 positions agree with TRBD2. With V trimmed by 1 base and J by 6 bases, 7 bases remained unmatched. Per germline, CDR1 MGHRA and CDR2 YSYEKL. The CDR3 spans 16 residues. CDR3 region: CASSQGWGSGGNEQFF. The CDR3 nucleotides are TGCGCCAGCAGCCAAGGGTGGGGTAGCGGGGGCAATGAGCAGTTCTTC.

The rearrangement links TRBV5-1 to TRBJ2-1, with D uncertain. The V end was cut by 4 bases, the J end by 0 bases, with 14 bases between. The CDR3 runs to 16 residues. Germline V gives CDR1 SGHRS, CDR2 YFSETQ. The CDR3 loop reads CASSLEPGSSYNEQFF. As DNA, the CDR3 is TGCGCCAGCAGCCTCGAGCCCGGCAGCTCCTACAATGAGCAGTTCTTC. Full variable domain (rest looked up from reference TRBV5-1 and TRBJ2-1): KAGVTQTPRYLIKTRGQQVTLSCSPISGHRSVSWYQQTPGQGLQFLFEYFSETQRNKGNFPGRFSGRQFSNSRSEMNVSTLELGDSALYLCASSLEPGSSYNEQFFGPGTRLTVL.

This rearrangement joins TRBV6-5 to TRBJ2-2; TRBD2 might be the D (6 bases). CDR3 size: 14 residues. Germline V lookup: CDR1 MNHEY, CDR2 SVGAGI. V was pared by 11 bases and J by 4 bases, with 17 bases between. The CDR3 DNA reads as TGTGCCGCCGGCGTGGAGGGGTCCACCGGGGAGCTGTTTTTT. This sequence encodes CAAGVEGSTGELFF.

The chain employs TRBV11-2 and TRBJ2-7; 7 nucleotides line up with TRBD2. The V gene's germline CDR1 is SGHAT and CDR2 FQNNGV. V gave up 5 bases and J gave up 4 bases; unmatched junction bases: 11. This CDR3 is 15 amino acids long. CDR3: CASSPFRGRGYEQYF. The CDR3 nucleotides read TGTGCCAGCAGCCCATTCCGGGGGAGGGGATACGAGCAGTACTTC.

The V call is TRBV11-2, the J call TRBJ2-4; D unresolved. V dropped 2 bases and J dropped 0 bases, with 2 bases sitting between them. The CDR3 is made up of 13 amino acids. The germline V gene has CDR1 SGHAT and CDR2 FQNNGV. Here the CDR3 DNA reads TGTGCCAGCAGCTTACTAGCCAAAAACATTCAGTACTTC. Protein: CASSLLAKNIQYF.

The chain links TRBV7-9 to TRBJ2-3; D is possibly TRBD1 (6 bases). Germline V lookup: CDR1 SEHNR, CDR2 FQNEAQ (reference sequence). The V gene lost 3 bases and the J gene lost 7 bases, with 11 bases spanning the gap. The length of the CDR3 is 13 residues. CDR3 sequence reads: CASSLAGEHTQYF. The CDR3 bases are TGTGCCAGCAGCTTGGCAGGGGAACATACGCAGTATTTT.

V and J are TRBV6-1 and TRBJ2-7; the D is unclear. The CDR3 runs to 13 residues. Trimming cost V 1 base and J 3 bases, with 7 bases left between them. Germline loops: CDR1 MNHNS, CDR2 SASEGT. The CDR3 region is CASSEGHRYEQYF. The CDR3 region has the DNA TGTGCCAGCAGTGAAGGACACCGCTACGAGCAGTACTTC.